The 26 T cell receptor beta chains presented below share a single source sample, sequenced in a study of low-dose radiotherapy and immunotherapy resistance in tumors. This sample's time point: before trial treatment. Priming of first-strand cDNA relied on TRAV- and TRBV-specific primers (covering alpha and beta chains). TCRs were amplified for about 18 PCR cycles with a constant-region primer and V-primer adapter. TCRdb ran MiXCR on the reads and lists one entry per CDR3 protein. Among 75,000 to 95,000 distinct CDR3 sequences listed, more than 7.5% were seen once. This specimen was PBMCs, taken before treatment. The receptors stem from a male donor with prostate cancer.

The chain is built from TRBV7-2 and TRBJ2-1; 7 positions match TRBD2. The trim removed 5 bases at V and 9 bases at J, leaving 7 bases unmatched. The CDR3 consists of 13 residues. Germline loops: CDR1 SGHTA, CDR2 FQGNSA. The CDR3 spells CASSDRLAGEQFF. The CDR3 coding sequence is TGTGCCAGCAGCGACCGACTAGCAGGTGAGCAGTTCTTC.

Ten or more counts support this clonotype. The CDR3 DNA reads as TGTGCCAGTAACCCCTCGCCGACAGCCTACTATGGCTACACCTTC. Amino acids: CASNPSPTAYYGYTF. The rearrangement links TRBV19 to TRBJ1-2, with a tentative D call TRBD1 (5 bases). The CDR3 is made up of 15 amino acids. The V gene lost 7 bases and the J gene lost 3 bases, with 18 bases spanning the gap. CDR1 is LNHDA, CDR2 SQIVND, per germline (reference sequence).

There are many counts of this clonotype. The gene calls are TRBV7-8 and TRBJ2-5, with D perhaps being TRBD1 or TRBD2 (5 bases each). Looked up from germline, CDR1 is SGHVS and CDR2 is FQNEAQ. CDR3 length: 13 residues. V lost 0 bases and J 5 bases, leaving 7 bases between the germline ends. CDR3 in DNA: TGTGCCAGCAGCTTAGCGAGGGGTGAGACCCAGTACTTC. Encoded protein: CASSLARGETQYF.

This clonotype was picked up many times. The chain recombines TRBV23-1 with TRBJ2-5, with TRBD2 matching over 12 bases. TRBV23-1 is an ORF; its function is uncertain. The CDR3 contains 18 residues. V gave up 2 bases and J gave up 1 base; unmatched junction bases: 8. The CDR3 DNA reads as TGCGCCAGCAGTCAAGTCCCTAGCGGGAGGGAAGTCCAAGAGACCCAGTACTTC. This sequence encodes CASSQVPSGREVQETQYF.

This clonotype has a count of ten or more. The chain has TRBV10-3 and TRBJ1-5, with 7 nucleotides matching TRBD1. The V gene end was trimmed by 3 bases and the J gene end by 4 bases; junction bases not matched to a gene: 3. The germline CDR1 and CDR2 sequences are ENHRY and SYGVKD. CDR3 size: 14 residues. CDR3 nucleotide sequence: TGTGCCATCAGTGAACAGGGACAGAATCAGCCCCAGCATTTT. This encodes CAISEQGQNQPQHF.

This clonotype was recorded at least ten times. In DNA form, the CDR3 reads TGTGCCAGCAGTCCTAACCGGGGCTCGGAGCAGTTCTTC. Its translation is CASSPNRGSEQFF. This chain uses TRBV28 with TRBJ2-1; D tentatively fits TRBD1 or TRBD2 (5 bases each). Trimming took 5 bases from V and 10 from J, leaving 15 bases between them. The CDR3 covers 13 residues. Germline V gene sequence: CDR1 MDHEN, CDR2 SYDVKM.

This clonotype was seen many times. V gene TRBV13 combines with J gene TRBJ2-1, with D perhaps matching TRBD2 (7 bases). The CDR3 is made up of 17 amino acids. Germline loops: CDR1 PRHDT, CDR2 FYEKMQ (reference sequence). Deletions cut 4 bases from V and 9 bases from J, with 25 bases between. CDR3 amino acids: CASSSRRGEGERGEQFF. The DNA of the CDR3 is TGTGCCAGCAGCTCGAGGAGGGGGGAGGGGGAGCGTGGTGAGCAGTTCTTC.

J is TRBJ2-1 and V is TRBV19; a possible D gene is TRBD2 (5 bases). The germline V gene encodes CDR1 LNHDA and CDR2 SQIVND (reference sequence). Trimming left V 3 bases short and J 5 bases short, with 8 bases between. The CDR3 is 13 residues long. This CDR3 is CASSIASNNEQFF. CDR3 nucleotides: TGTGCCAGTAGTATCGCTAGCAACAATGAGCAGTTCTTC.

In its sample, this clonotype was seen many times. This rearrangement joins TRBV6-2 or TRBV6-3 to TRBJ2-7; D is uncertain. The CDR3 length is 13 residues. V lost 5 bases and J 0 bases, leaving 8 bases between the germline ends. Germline CDR1 and CDR2: MNHEY and SVGEGT. The CDR3 region is CASSMSVSYEQYF. Written as DNA, the CDR3 is TGTGCCAGCAGTATGTCAGTCTCCTACGAGCAGTACTTC.

This clonotype has at least ten counts. The chain combines TRBV10-3 with TRBJ2-3; D is unresolved. This CDR3 has 12 amino acids. Trimming cost V 3 bases and J 2 bases, with 3 bases left between them. Germline CDR1 is ENHRY and CDR2 is SYGVKD. The CDR3 loop is CAISENTDTQYF. As DNA, the CDR3 is TGTGCCATCAGTGAAAACACAGATACGCAGTATTTT.

This clonotype was picked up many times. The chain employs TRBV6-6 and TRBJ2-1; 10 nucleotides line up with TRBD2. V lost 6 bases to trimming and J lost 8 bases; unmatched junction nucleotides: 7. The CDR3 spans 14 residues. Germline V CDR1 and CDR2: MNHNY, SVGAGI (reference sequence). As DNA, the CDR3 is TGTGCCAGCAGGGTGGCTAGCGGGAGCTATGAGCAGTTCTTC. This codes for CASRVASGSYEQFF.

This clonotype was seen many times. V usage is TRBV5-6 and J usage is TRBJ2-7, with a weak D call TRBD2 (6 bases). The germline V and J ends were trimmed by 3 bases and 3 bases, with 22 bases remaining between them. The germline V gene has CDR1 SGHDT and CDR2 YYEEEE. This CDR3 region has 17 residues. The DNA for the CDR3 is TGTGCCAGCAGCTCGGTACTAGCCGCGGGCGTATTCTACGAGCAGTACTTC. This sequence encodes CASSSVLAAGVFYEQYF.

The sample holds many counts of this clonotype. J is TRBJ1-4 and V is TRBV6-1, with D possibly TRBD1 on 5 matching bases. Per the germline V gene, CDR1 is MNHNS and CDR2 is SASEGT. The CDR3 covers 14 residues. V was clipped by 6 bases and J by 7 bases, with 15 bases between them. DNA for the CDR3: TGTGCCAGCAGACTCGGATCCGGGGGTGAAAAACTGTTTTTT. Its translation is CASRLGSGGEKLFF.

This clonotype has at least ten counts. V and J are TRBV11-3 and TRBJ2-3; TRBD2 aligns across 10 bases. V shed 3 bases and J 2 bases; nucleotides not matched to a gene: 2. The length of the CDR3 is 15 residues. The germline V gene encodes CDR1 SGHNT and CDR2 YENEEA. The DNA of the CDR3 is TGTGCCAGCAGCTTCGGACTAGCGGACACAGATACGCAGTATTTT. It codes for CASSFGLADTDTQYF. Filled out from reference TRBV11-3 and TRBJ2-3, the complete variable domain reads EAGVVQSPRYKIIEKKQPVAFWCNPISGHNTLYWYLQNLGQGPELLIRYENEEAVDDSQLPKDRFSAERLKGVDSTLKIQPAELGDSAVYLCASSFGLADTDTQYFGPGTRLTVL.

This clonotype was observed at least ten times. The chain has TRBV5-1 and TRBJ2-2, with 12 bases matching TRBD2. Germline V gene data show CDR1 as SGHRS and CDR2 as YFSETQ. The CDR3 is 16 residues long. J was trimmed by 6 bases and V by 7 bases; bases with no gene match: 10. The CDR3 loop reads CASGLTSGRSAGELFF. The CDR3 DNA is TGCGCCAGCGGACTTACTAGCGGGAGGTCAGCCGGGGAGCTGTTTTTT.

Turning to this clonotype: The likely explanation is a read error, given a far larger clone one base away. The CDR3 DNA reads as TGTGCCAGCAGCCCCGCCAGCGGCGCCTACGAGCAGTACTTC. Translation gives CASSPASGAYEQYF. The chain links TRBV13 to TRBJ2-7; D might be TRBD2 (5 bases). Deletions cut 5 bases from V and 2 bases from J, with 13 bases between. This CDR3 is 14 amino acids long. Per germline, CDR1 PRHDT and CDR2 FYEKMQ (reference sequence).

Points on this clonotype: A far larger clone lies a single base away; this is likely a read error. This rearrangement joins TRBV28 to TRBJ2-1; 11 nucleotides align to TRBD2. Germline V CDR1 and CDR2: MDHEN, SYDVKM. This CDR3 is built from 14 residues. The V and J ends lost 7 bases and 10 bases, in that order; junction bases with no gene match: 9. The CDR3 here is CASNPPSGRYEQFF. CDR3 DNA: TGTGCCAGCAATCCCCCTAGCGGGAGGTACGAGCAGTTCTTC.

There are a few counts of this clonotype. V gene TRBV7-9 combines with J gene TRBJ2-7; TRBD2 agrees at 8 bases. This CDR3 is built from 15 residues. Trimming removed 5 bases from V and 5 bases from J; junction bases left unmatched: 11. The germline V gene encodes CDR1 SEHNR and CDR2 FQNEAQ (reference sequence). The CDR3 DNA sequence: TGTGCCAGCAGCAAAGAATGGACCGGGGGGGACGAGCAGTACTTC. Residues: CASSKEWTGGDEQYF.

This clonotype was recorded at least ten times. This chain links TRBV5-1 with TRBJ1-1; D possibly corresponds to TRBD1 (5 bases). Germline V CDR1 and CDR2: SGHRS, YFSETQ. Trimming took off 7 bases at V and 6 bases at J, with 13 bases between the two ends. This CDR3 spans 12 amino acids. CDR3 protein: CASRGWGAEAFF. Written as DNA, the CDR3 is TGCGCCAGCCGCGGATGGGGCGCTGAAGCTTTCTTT.

The chain joins TRBV9 to TRBJ2-7; D might be TRBD1 (6 bases). This CDR3 has 17 residues. V was shortened by 2 bases and J by 5 bases, with 23 bases between the two germline ends. Per germline, CDR1 SGDLS and CDR2 YYNGEE. Here the CDR3 DNA reads TGTGCCAGCAGCGTGGGCCCGGGACACAGCTCTGGCCACGAGCAGTACTTC. It codes for CASSVGPGHSSGHEQYF.

This clonotype appeared many times. V usage is TRBV7-8 and J usage is TRBJ2-1, with unresolved D. V dropped 1 base and J dropped 10 bases, with 11 bases sitting between them. CDR3 length: 13 residues. Germline V gene sequence: CDR1 SGHVS, CDR2 FQNEAQ. CDR3 region: CASSLDWGREQFF. Here the CDR3 DNA reads TGTGCCAGCAGCTTAGACTGGGGAAGGGAGCAGTTCTTC.

This clonotype has a count of ten or more. The chain couples TRBV12-3 or TRBV12-4 to TRBJ2-1, with a tentative D call TRBD1 (5 bases). The length of the CDR3 is 15 residues. V was cut by 6 bases and J by 1 base, with 13 bases left in between. The CDR3 region is CASSLQALSYNEQFF. Here the CDR3 DNA reads TGTGCCAGCAGCCTACAGGCCCTGTCCTACAATGAGCAGTTCTTC.

This clonotype was seen at least ten times. This sequence joins TRBV28 and TRBJ1-1; no firm D call. The CDR3 is 12 amino acids. Looked up from germline, CDR1 is MDHEN and CDR2 is SYDVKM. V was trimmed by 8 bases and J by 10 bases, leaving 17 bases between them. The CDR3 sequence: CASQTNSPGAFF. The CDR3 bases are TGTGCCAGCCAAACTAACTCGCCCGGAGCTTTCTTT.

This clonotype was seen at least ten times. This chain uses TRBV11-2 with TRBJ1-1; D gene uncertain. Germline loops: CDR1 SGHAT, CDR2 FQNNGV. CDR3 length: 13 amino acids. The V end lost 1 base, the J end lost 1 base, and 4 bases lay between the germline ends. The CDR3 protein is CASSLVENTEAFF. Written as DNA, the CDR3 is TGTGCCAGCAGCTTAGTGGAGAACACTGAAGCTTTCTTT.

This clonotype occurred many times. J is TRBJ2-7 and V is TRBV6-5; 8 bases fit TRBD2. V trimming: 0 bases; J trimming: 2 bases; junction bases outside the gene matches: 18. Germline-derived CDR1 and CDR2 are MNHEY and SVGAGI. The length of the CDR3 is 20 residues. The CDR3 region has the DNA TGTGCCAGCAGTTACTCTCAAGCGGGAGAGGAGAGGGGGATAGCCTACGAGCAGTACTTC. Amino acids: CASSYSQAGEERGIAYEQYF.

This clonotype was detected many times. J is TRBJ2-7 and V is TRBV28, with D possibly being TRBD1 or TRBD2 (5 bases each). The CDR3 sequence is 14 residues long. Germline CDR1 reads MDHEN; CDR2 reads SYDVKM. Trimming stripped 3 bases from V and 6 bases from J, with 15 bases between. CDR3 sequence (DNA): TGTGCCAGCAGTTTGAGTGGGACCCTGATCGAGCAGTACTTC. Protein: CASSLSGTLIEQYF. The full variable domain, with the rest looked up from reference TRBV28 and TRBJ2-7, is DVKVTQSSRYLVKRTGEKVFLECVQDMDHENMFWYRQDPGLGLRLIYFSYDVKMKEKGDIPEGYSVSREKKERFSLILESASTNQTSMYLCASSLSGTLIEQYFGPGTRLTVT.